The 25 T cell receptor beta chains given below trace back to one sample, sequenced in a study of OX40 agonist ivuxolimab in advanced cancers. Clones were read by immunoSEQ multiplex PCR, and TCRdb kept only the in-frame ones, dropping some. The sample shows tens of thousands of clones, around 90% of them seen only once. The source was CD4+ or CD8+ T cells sorted from blood, collected in a trial of the OX40 agonist ivuxolimab. The receptors were gathered from an adult with an advanced solid tumor such as melanoma, head and neck, liver or kidney cancer.

J is TRBJ1-4 and V is TRBV15, with D possibly being TRBD1 (5 bases). The ends were cut back, 0 bases at V and 4 bases at J, with 6 bases in the middle. This CDR3 is 14 amino acids long. The germline CDR1 and CDR2 sequences are LNHNV and YYDKDF (reference sequence). The CDR3 protein is CATSREGGNEKLFF. The CDR3 nucleotides are TGTGCCACCAGCAGAGAGGGGGGTAATGAAAAACTGTTTTTT.

This clone occurred a few times. The chain recombines TRBV5-1 with TRBJ2-3; D ambiguous. Trimming left V 2 bases short and J 7 bases short, with 14 bases between. The CDR3 contains 14 residues. Germline-derived CDR1 and CDR2 are SGHRS and YFSETQ. The CDR3 coding sequence is TGCGCCAGCAGCTTCCCCGGCCGGTTAAATACGCAGTATTTT. Encoded protein: CASSFPGRLNTQYF.

V gene TRBV7-9 combines with J gene TRBJ2-7; tentatively, D is TRBD1 or TRBD2 (5 bases each). The CDR3 spans 14 residues. Deletions cut 4 bases from V and 7 bases from J, with 17 bases between. Germline V CDR1 and CDR2: SEHNR, FQNEAQ (reference sequence). The CDR3 loop reads CASSSGTPGREQYF. DNA of the CDR3: TGTGCCAGCAGCTCCGGGACGCCGGGCCGAGAGCAGTACTTC.

J is TRBJ2-5 and V is TRBV7-3, with D possibly being TRBD1 or TRBD2 (5 bases each). CDR3 length: 14 amino acids. V was pared by 3 bases and J by 5 bases, with 13 bases between. In germline, CDR1 is SGHTA, CDR2 FQGTGA. CDR3 region: CASSFPGPRETQYF. The CDR3 DNA follows: TGTGCCAGCAGCTTTCCGGGACCTCGGGAGACCCAGTACTTC. Filled out from reference TRBV7-3 and TRBJ2-5, the complete variable domain reads GAGVSQTPSNKVTEKGKYVELRCDPISGHTALYWYRQSLGQGPEFLIYFQGTGAADDSGLPNDRFFAVRPEGSVSTLKIQRTERGDSAVYLCASSFPGPRETQYFGPGTRLLVL.

The genes are TRBV4-3 and TRBJ1-1; D is unclear. V lost 1 base to trimming and J lost 7 bases, with 19 bases between them. The CDR3 spans 16 residues. The V gene's germline CDR1 is LGHNA and CDR2 YSLEER. The CDR3 region is CASSQAAILTGLEAFF. DNA for the CDR3: TGCGCCAGCAGCCAAGCGGCCATTCTAACCGGACTTGAAGCTTTCTTT.

V is TRBV7-8 and J is TRBJ2-3; 8 nucleotides align to TRBD2. The CDR3 extends over 16 amino acids. The junction had 7 bases not matched to a gene; V was cut back by 5 bases and J by 0 bases. Germline V CDR1 and CDR2: SGHVS, FQNEAQ. Written as DNA, the CDR3 is TGTGCCAGCAGCGGGGCAGCGGGGGTTAGCACAGATACGCAGTATTTT. It is translated as CASSGAAGVSTDTQYF.

This chain connects TRBV30 to TRBJ2-7; D is unresolved. The germline V and J ends were trimmed by 0 bases and 3 bases, with 9 bases remaining between them. The CDR3 is made up of 13 amino acids. Germline V gives CDR1 GTSNPN, CDR2 SVGIG (reference sequence). CDR3 sequence (DNA): TGTGCCTGGAGTGTACTTGGTGACTACGAGCAGTACTTC. Translated, it gives CAWSVLGDYEQYF.

The chain links TRBV9 to TRBJ2-5; 7 nucleotides agree with TRBD1. This CDR3 is built from 15 residues. Germline loops: CDR1 SGDLS, CDR2 YYNGEE. V lost 3 bases, J lost 4 bases, and 9 bases stayed unmatched. CDR3 nucleotide sequence: TGTGCCAGCAGCGGCTACCCAAGGGGGCCAGAGACCCAGTACTTC. Its protein is CASSGYPRGPETQYF.

This clone was detected once. The V and J genes are TRBV27 and TRBJ1-1; D is unresolved. Germline CDR1 is MNHEY and CDR2 is SMNVEV (reference sequence). The V gene lost 4 bases and the J gene lost 4 bases, with 10 bases spanning the gap. This CDR3 is built from 13 residues. CDR3 residues: CASSYGEATEAFF. DNA for the CDR3: TGTGCCAGCAGTTATGGGGAGGCCACTGAAGCTTTCTTT.

The J gene is TRBJ1-1, the V gene TRBV27; TRBD1 might be the D (5 bases). Germline-derived CDR1 and CDR2 are MNHEY and SMNVEV (reference sequence). The CDR3 spans 14 residues. The V and J ends lost 4 bases and 5 bases respectively, with 14 bases between them. The CDR3 sequence: CASSWVGGSTEAFF. CDR3 bases: TGTGCCAGCAGTTGGGTCGGGGGGAGTACTGAAGCTTTCTTT.

This rearrangement joins TRBV11-2 to TRBJ2-3, with a tentative D call TRBD1 (5 bases). Germline lookup yields CDR1 SGHAT and CDR2 FQNNGV. V lost 0 bases to trimming and J lost 4 bases, with 14 bases between them. The CDR3 covers 16 residues. CDR3 nucleotide sequence: TGTGCCAGCAGCTTAGAGAGCAGGGTCATTGCAGATACGCAGTATTTT. Residues: CASSLESRVIADTQYF.

V and J are TRBV6-1 and TRBJ1-6, with D perhaps matching TRBD1 (5 bases). Trimming took 1 base from V and 7 from J, leaving 8 bases between them. This CDR3 region has 14 residues. From germline, CDR1 is MNHNS and CDR2 SASEGT. The CDR3 here is CASSEGGGNSPLHF. DNA for the CDR3: TGTGCCAGCAGTGAAGGGGGGGGGAATTCACCCCTCCACTTT.

The J gene is TRBJ2-1, the V gene TRBV7-9, with 8 nucleotides matching TRBD1. This CDR3 region has 16 residues. CDR1 is SEHNR and CDR2 is FQNEAQ in the germline V gene (reference sequence). V shed 6 bases, J shed 7 bases, and the junction held 14 bases outside the gene matches. CDR3: CASSTRGPHGVNEQFF. CDR3 coding DNA: TGTGCCAGCAGTACCAGGGGGCCCCATGGAGTAAATGAGCAGTTCTTC.

The chain couples TRBV5-5 to TRBJ2-2; TRBD2 is a possible D gene (6 bases). Germline CDR1 SGHKS, CDR2 YYEKEE (reference sequence). Trimming pared 7 bases from V and 0 bases from J, leaving 10 bases between. The CDR3 runs 14 residues. The CDR3 reads CASPGSPNTGELFF. The CDR3 DNA reads TGTGCCAGCCCCGGGAGTCCGAACACCGGGGAGCTGTTTTTT.

V is TRBV7-6 and J is TRBJ2-2, with 14 bases identical to TRBD2. This CDR3 comprises 19 residues. The V and J ends lost 5 bases and 3 bases, in that order; junction bases with no gene match: 11. The V gene's germline CDR1 is SGHVS and CDR2 FNYEAQ. This CDR3 is CASSPRGLAGVWYTGELFF. For the CDR3, the DNA is TGTGCCAGCAGCCCCCGGGGACTAGCGGGAGTTTGGTACACCGGGGAGCTGTTTTTT. The whole variable domain, remainder taken from reference TRBV7-6 and TRBJ2-2, is GAGVSQSPRYKVTKRGQDVALRCDPISGHVSLYWYRQALGQGPEFLTYFNYEAQQDKSGLPNDRFSAERPEGSISTLTIQRTEQRDSAMYRCASSPRGLAGVWYTGELFFGEGSRLTVL.

The V and J genes are TRBV4-3 and TRBJ1-1; no reliable D call. The V end was cut by 0 bases, the J end by 4 bases, with 15 bases between. The CDR3 has 16 amino acids. The germline CDR1 and CDR2 sequences are LGHNA and YSLEER. The CDR3 DNA reads as TGCGCCAGCAGCCAAGACACGGGATCTGTCGGCACTGAAGCTTTCTTT. Translating it yields CASSQDTGSVGTEAFF.

J is TRBJ2-1 and V is TRBV7-9; 8 bases are shared with TRBD1. The ends lost 6 bases at V and 0 bases at J; junction bases unmatched: 7. CDR3 size: 16 residues. Germline loops: CDR1 SEHNR, CDR2 FQNEAQ (reference sequence). The CDR3 bases are TGTGCCAGCAGGTTTAGGGACAGGCCCTCCTACAATGAGCAGTTCTTC. It yields the protein CASRFRDRPSYNEQFF.

The chain combines TRBV6-5 with TRBJ2-2; D might be TRBD1 or TRBD2, each matching 5 bases. Looked up from germline, CDR1 is MNHEY and CDR2 is SVGAGI. This CDR3 comprises 14 residues. V was clipped by 4 bases and J by 7 bases, with 13 bases between them. CDR3 coding DNA: TGTGCCAGCAGTTTGGGGGATCGTGGCGGGGAGCTGTTTTTT. The encoded protein is CASSLGDRGGELFF.

V is TRBV6-5 and J is TRBJ2-7; D remains unclear. The V end was cut by 2 bases, the J end by 2 bases, with 10 bases between. The CDR3 is made up of 14 amino acids. Germline V gene data show CDR1 as MNHEY and CDR2 as SVGAGI. This chain's CDR3 is CASSYLGPAYEQYF. CDR3 nucleotides: TGTGCCAGCAGTTACCTAGGACCCGCCTACGAGCAGTACTTC.

The V call is TRBV27, the J call TRBJ1-3; TRBD1 aligns across 7 bases. V lost 6 bases, J lost 7 bases, and 9 bases stayed unmatched. Germline assignment: CDR1 MNHEY and CDR2 SMNVEV (reference sequence). CDR3 length: 14 amino acids. In DNA, the CDR3 is TGTGCCAGCAGCCTGACAGGGATTGGCAACACCATATATTTT. This translates into CASSLTGIGNTIYF.

The chain links TRBV7-9 to TRBJ1-1, with unresolved D. The CDR3 has 12 residues. V lost 5 bases to trimming and J lost 9 bases, with 13 bases between them. Germline V lookup: CDR1 SEHNR, CDR2 FQNEAQ (reference sequence). The CDR3 bases are TGTGCCAGCAGCGGGCGGTCGTACCAAGCTTTCTTT. This encodes CASSGRSYQAFF.

A remark on this clone: Germline is not matched at one junction end, which may reflect a read error. Other DNA sequences in the same sample also yield this CDR3. The chain uses TRBV7-7 and TRBJ1-1, with D unclear. The germline gives CDR1 SSHAT, CDR2 FNYEAQ (reference sequence). The CDR3 runs to 13 residues. The DNA of the CDR3 is TGTGCTAGCAGCCTAGAAGTGGGCTCTGAAGCTTTCTTT. Encoded protein: CASSLEVGSEAFF.

The V and J genes are TRBV28 and TRBJ1-1; TRBD1 matches 8 bases. The CDR3 spans 14 residues. CDR1 is MDHEN and CDR2 is SYDVKM in the germline V gene. V lost 7 bases and J lost 0; bases outside the gene matches: 4. The CDR3 DNA is TGTGCCAGCACCGGGACAGGTATGAACACTGAAGCTTTCTTT. Translating it yields CASTGTGMNTEAFF. The variable domain in full, completed from reference TRBV28 and TRBJ1-1, reads DVKVTQSSRYLVKRTGEKVFLECVQDMDHENMFWYRQDPGLGLRLIYFSYDVKMKEKGDIPEGYSVSREKKERFSLILESASTNQTSMYLCASTGTGMNTEAFFGQGTRLTVV.

The V gene is TRBV9, the J gene TRBJ1-4; tentatively, D is TRBD1 (5 bases). The germline CDR1 and CDR2 sequences are SGDLS and YYNGEE. The CDR3 covers 15 residues. Trimming took 0 bases from V and 8 from J, leaving 14 bases between them. CDR3 DNA: TGTGCCAGCAGCGTAGGGGCGGGGCGAGGAGAAAAACTGTTTTTT. This codes for CASSVGAGRGEKLFF.

This clone was counted once. The gene calls are TRBV27 and TRBJ2-5, with D uncertain. The DNA matches TRBJ2-7 better at its end, which makes the J call doubtful. The CDR3 extends over 11 amino acids. Germline CDR1 and CDR2: MNHEY and SMNVEV (reference sequence). As DNA, the CDR3 is TGTGCCAGCGGTGCTACCTACGAGCAGTACTTC. Translation: CASGATYEQYF.